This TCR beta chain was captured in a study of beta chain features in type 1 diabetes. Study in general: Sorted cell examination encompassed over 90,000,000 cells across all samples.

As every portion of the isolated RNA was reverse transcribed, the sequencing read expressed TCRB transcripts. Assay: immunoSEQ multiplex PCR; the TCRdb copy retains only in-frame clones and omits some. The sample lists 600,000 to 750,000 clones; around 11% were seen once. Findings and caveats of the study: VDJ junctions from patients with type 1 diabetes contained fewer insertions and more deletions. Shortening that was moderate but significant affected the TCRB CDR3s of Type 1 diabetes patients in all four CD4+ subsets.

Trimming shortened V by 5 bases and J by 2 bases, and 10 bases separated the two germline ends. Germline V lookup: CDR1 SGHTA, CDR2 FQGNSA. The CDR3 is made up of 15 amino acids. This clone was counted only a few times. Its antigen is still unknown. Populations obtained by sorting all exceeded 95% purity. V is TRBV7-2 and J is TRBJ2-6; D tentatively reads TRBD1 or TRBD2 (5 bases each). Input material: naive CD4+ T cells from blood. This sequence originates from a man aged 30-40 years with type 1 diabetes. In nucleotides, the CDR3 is TGTGCCAGCAGCGATCAGGGAGCTGGGGCCAACGTCCTGACTTTC. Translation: CASSDQGAGANVLTF. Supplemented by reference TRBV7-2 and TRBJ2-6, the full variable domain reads GAGVSQSPSNKVTEKGKDVELRCDPISGHTALYWYRQSLGQGLEFLIYFQGNSAPDKSGLPSDRFSAERTGGSVSTLTIQRTQQEDSAVYLCASSDQGAGANVLTFGAGSRLTVL.